The 11 T cell receptor beta chains in this list originate from one sample, sequenced in a study of Ad26.COV2.S vaccination and SARS-CoV-2 variants. Using immunoSEQ multiplex PCR, the repertoire was profiled, and TCRdb retains in-frame clones only, with some absent. The data show fewer than 400,000 clones, with 75% to 90% seen just once and 5.5% held by the top ten. This sample's treatment: 15 to 20 received Ad26.COV2.S at low or high dose, single or two shots; several received placebo; per-sample allocation not given. Sample collection was performed on day 63 after the first vaccine or placebo injection. This specimen consisted of peripheral blood, obtained in a trial of Ad26.COV2.S vaccine versus placebo. The receptor set was obtained from a person between 18 and 59 years old who received the Ad26.COV2.S COVID-19 vaccine or a placebo.

The rearrangement uses TRBV6-5 and TRBJ1-2; no clear D. Per the germline V gene, CDR1 is MNHEY and CDR2 is SVGAGI. The CDR3 extends over 12 amino acids. V was cut by 5 bases and J by 6 bases, with 10 bases left in between. The CDR3 region has the DNA TGTGCCAGCAGTCACCTTGGAAATGGCTACACCTTC. Translated: CASSHLGNGYTF.

This clone was seen more than once but under ten times. The chain recombines TRBV11-3 with TRBJ1-2; the D is unclear. The CDR3 is 15 residues long. Germline assignment: CDR1 SGHNT and CDR2 YENEEA. V was shortened by 2 bases and J by 4 bases, with 14 bases between the two germline ends. The CDR3 bases are TGTGCCAGCAGCTTAAGAGGCCATGTTAGCTATGGCTACACCTTC. It specifies CASSLRGHVSYGYTF.

The chain links TRBV7-2 to TRBJ1-1, with D perhaps matching TRBD1 (6 bases). From germline, CDR1 is SGHTA and CDR2 FQGNSA. The CDR3 loop spans 15 amino acids. V was trimmed by 7 bases and J by 0 bases, leaving 15 bases between them. In DNA, the CDR3 is TGTGCCAGCAACAGTCAGGGGCAACTGAACACTGAAGCTTTCTTT. Protein product: CASNSQGQLNTEAFF.

V usage is TRBV7-9 and J usage is TRBJ1-1; 7 bases are shared with TRBD1. In germline, CDR1 is SEHNR, CDR2 FQNEAQ (reference sequence). CDR3 length: 14 residues. Trimming removed 3 bases from V and 1 base from J; junction bases left unmatched: 2. The CDR3 spells CASSFGQENTEAFF. CDR3 DNA: TGTGCCAGCAGCTTTGGACAGGAGAACACTGAAGCTTTCTTT. Full variable domain (remainder filled in from reference TRBV7-9 and TRBJ1-1): DTGVSQNPRHKITKRGQNVTFRCDPISEHNRLYWYRQTLGQGPEFLTYFQNEAQLEKSRLLSDRFSAERPKGSFSTLEIQRTEQGDSAMYLCASSFGQENTEAFFGQGTRLTVV.

This clone has only one observation. The CDR3 here is CATSRESVEGQLGGYTF. The CDR3 DNA follows: TGTGCCACCAGCAGAGAGTCGGTTGAAGGACAGCTCGGTGGCTACACCTTC. The gene calls are TRBV15 and TRBJ1-2; D is perhaps TRBD1 (6 bases). In germline, CDR1 is LNHNV, CDR2 YYDKDF (reference sequence). CDR3 length equals 17 residues. Trimming took off 0 bases at V and 7 bases at J, with 21 bases between the two ends.

Concerning this clone itself: The same CDR3 arises from other DNA sequences in this sample as well. The chain links TRBV12-5 to TRBJ1-1; no firm D call. Germline V gene data show CDR1 as LGHNT and CDR2 as FRNRAP. CDR3 size: 14 residues. Deletions cut 0 bases from V and 4 bases from J, with 9 bases between. The CDR3 DNA reads as TGTGCTAGTGGTTTGGTCCTGAGTGGCACTGAAGCTTTCTTT. Its translation is CASGLVLSGTEAFF.

The rearrangement links TRBV6-6 to TRBJ1-1; D is undetermined. The V and J ends lost 0 bases and 6 bases respectively, with 5 bases between them. The CDR3 runs to 12 residues. Germline V gene sequence: CDR1 MNHNY, CDR2 SVGAGI (reference sequence). The CDR3 loop is CASSYSTPEAFF. The CDR3 DNA is TGTGCCAGCAGTTACTCGACCCCTGAAGCTTTCTTT.

A remark on this clone: Different DNA sequences within this sample yield the same CDR3. The chain recombines TRBV18 with TRBJ2-3, with TRBD2 identical over 7 bases. Germline CDR1 KGHSH, CDR2 LQKENI. The CDR3 is 13 residues long. V trimming: 0 bases; J trimming: 6 bases; junction bases outside the gene matches: 0. CDR3 amino acids: CASSPPGGDTQYF. CDR3 bases: TGTGCCAGCTCACCACCGGGAGGGGATACGCAGTATTTT.

The genes are TRBV3-1 (or the pseudogene TRBV3-2) and TRBJ1-5; TRBD1 aligns across 9 bases. The CDR3 has 15 residues. V lost 5 bases to trimming and J lost 0 bases; unmatched junction nucleotides: 2. CDR1 is LGHDT and CDR2 is YNNKEL in the germline V gene (reference sequence). CDR3 amino acids: CASSSDRGSNQPQHF. The DNA for the CDR3 is TGTGCCAGCAGCTCGGACAGGGGTAGCAATCAGCCCCAGCATTTT.

The chain carries TRBV2 and TRBJ1-1; D remains unclear. V was trimmed by 3 bases and J by 0 bases, leaving 8 bases between them. The CDR3 extends over 14 amino acids. Germline V gives CDR1 SNHLY, CDR2 FYNNEI. The CDR3 DNA sequence: TGTGCCAGCAGTGATGCAAGAATGAACACTGAAGCTTTCTTT. Translated: CASSDARMNTEAFF. The full variable domain, in which reference TRBV2 and TRBJ1-1 provide the parts outside the CDR3, is EPEVTQTPSHQVTQMGQEVILRCVPISNHLYFYWYRQILGQKVEFLVSFYNNEISEKSEIFDDQFSVERPDGSNFTLKIRSTKLEDSAMYFCASSDARMNTEAFFGQGTRLTVV.

V and J are TRBV24-1 and TRBJ1-1, with TRBD1 as a possible D gene (6 bases). Between the trimmed V and J ends, which lost 7 bases and 0 bases, there was a span of 8 bases. The germline CDR1 and CDR2 sequences are KGHDR and SFDVKD. CDR3 length: 13 amino acids. Here the CDR3 reads CATRDRLNTEAFF. Here the CDR3 DNA reads TGTGCCACCAGGGACAGACTGAACACTGAAGCTTTCTTT.